This TCR beta chain was captured by sequencing in a study of shared clonotypes between healthy human individuals. The protocol was immunoSEQ multiplex PCR, while the TCRdb copy is restricted to in-frame clones and leaves out a portion. The table lists about a million clones, 70% to 80% of them singletons. Trimming cost V 3 bases and J 4 bases, with 8 bases left between them. The germline gives CDR1 SGHRS, CDR2 YFSETQ. The CDR3 is made up of 13 amino acids. Regarding this clone: Other DNA sequences in the same sample also yield this CDR3.

This clonotype was sampled from a man in his late teens or twenties in good health. Some clones in this sample may be carry-over from other donors' samples. Input material: memory CD4+ T cells from PBMCs. Subset given: CD45RA-negative fraction. This rearrangement joins TRBV5-1 to TRBJ2-1; the D is unclear. The CDR3: CASSSLGYNEQFF. In DNA, the CDR3 is TGCGCCAGCAGCTCCCTAGGATACAATGAGCAGTTCTTC.